These T cell receptor beta chains were read from a single sample in a study of tumor-infiltrating lymphocytes in localized non-small cell lung cancer. The data were produced by immunoSEQ multiplex PCR, yet TCRdb's version contains in-frame clones alone and is incomplete. Of 11,000 to 15,000 clones in the sample, around 68% are singletons; the top ten hold around 10%. Sequenced sample: uninvolved lung tissue not adjacent to the tumor. These receptor sequences come from a human donor with non-small cell lung cancer. CDR3s include the opening cysteine and the closing phenylalanine or tryptophan. The D gene is left open where the match is weak. Clone sizes are given selectively: once, few, many, or a class where the clone is expanded.

j_gene: TRBJ1-2
d_gene: TRBD1
abundance: .
v_gene: TRBV5-6
len: 16
CDR3nt: TGTGCCAGCAGCTTGGGGACAGGAGTCTCCGGGGGGGGCTACACCTTC
CDR3aa: CASSLGTGVSGGGYTF

j_gene: TRBJ2-7
d_gene: TRBD1
abundance: few
v_gene: TRBV4-2
len: 17
CDR3nt: TGTGCCAGCAGCCAACCCAAGGGGGCTAGAGCCCCCTCCGAGCAGTACTTC
CDR3aa: CASSQPKGARAPSEQYF

j_gene: TRBJ1-5
d_gene: .
abundance: .
v_gene: TRBV28
len: 13
CDR3nt: TGTGCCAGCAGTTTAGGGTGGAATCAGCCCCAGCATTTT
CDR3aa: CASSLGWNQPQHF

j_gene: TRBJ2-3
d_gene: .
abundance: once
v_gene: TRBV5-1
len: 16
CDR3nt: TGCGCCAGCAGAGGCGGACTCCTGGGGAGCACAGATACGCAGTATTTT
CDR3aa: CASRGGLLGSTDTQYF

j_gene: TRBJ1-2
d_gene: .
abundance: .
v_gene: TRBV28
len: 15
CDR3nt: TGTGCCAGCAGCCGGACACTCGGATTGGTCGGGGGCTACACCTTC
CDR3aa: CASSRTLGLVGGYTF

j_gene: TRBJ2-3
d_gene: .
abundance: .
v_gene: TRBV11-2
len: 14
CDR3nt: TGTGCCAGCAGCTTAGGGTACGGCACAGATACGCAGTATTTT
CDR3aa: CASSLGYGTDTQYF

j_gene: TRBJ2-5
d_gene: .
abundance: .
v_gene: TRBV5-6
len: 17
CDR3nt: TGTGCCAGCGCCCAATTAGCGGTTCAGGATGACCAAGAGACCCAGTACTTC
CDR3aa: CASAQLAVQDDQETQYF

j_gene: TRBJ1-1
d_gene: .
abundance: .
v_gene: TRBV21-1
len: 15
CDR3nt: TGTGCCAGCAGCAAACCAACACGGGGCAACACTGAAGCTTTCTTT
CDR3aa: CASSKPTRGNTEAFF

j_gene: TRBJ1-1
d_gene: .
abundance: few
v_gene: TRBV5-1
len: 15
CDR3nt: TGCGCCAGCAGCTTGGAAGGGACGGTTTTTACTGAAGCTTTCTTT
CDR3aa: CASSLEGTVFTEAFF

j_gene: TRBJ2-7
d_gene: TRBD1
abundance: .
v_gene: TRBV4-3
len: 16
CDR3nt: TGCGCCAGCAGCCAGGACCTAGGGACAGGGGCCTACGAGCAGTACTTC
CDR3aa: CASSQDLGTGAYEQYF

j_gene: TRBJ1-6
d_gene: .
abundance: .
v_gene: TRBV5-1
len: 20
CDR3nt: TGCGCCAGCAGCTTGGGACCAATCCTGAAACAGGGAGGTAGAAATTCACCCCTCCACTTT
CDR3aa: CASSLGPILKQGGRNSPLHF

j_gene: TRBJ2-3
d_gene: TRBD2
abundance: .
v_gene: TRBV6-1
len: 15
CDR3nt: TGTGCCAGCAGTGAACAAGCGGGGGGCACAGATACGCAGTATTTT
CDR3aa: CASSEQAGGTDTQYF

j_gene: TRBJ1-2
d_gene: .
abundance: few
v_gene: TRBV4-3
len: 16
CDR3nt: TGCGCCAGCAGCCGCCTTAACGTGGGCGGGACCTATGGCTACACCTTC
CDR3aa: CASSRLNVGGTYGYTF

j_gene: TRBJ2-3
d_gene: .
abundance: .
v_gene: TRBV6-6
len: 14
CDR3nt: TGTGCCAGCAGTTACCCTCCCGCCACAGATACGCAGTATTTT
CDR3aa: CASSYPPATDTQYF

j_gene: TRBJ2-3
d_gene: TRBD2
abundance: .
v_gene: TRBV4-3
len: 15
CDR3nt: TGCGCCAGCAGACAAATCGGGAGGGGCACAGATACGCAGTATTTT
CDR3aa: CASRQIGRGTDTQYF

j_gene: TRBJ1-2
d_gene: TRBD1
abundance: .
v_gene: TRBV28
len: 14
CDR3nt: TGTGCCAGCAGTACCACGACAGGGGGTCCTGGCTACACCTTC
CDR3aa: CASSTTTGGPGYTF

j_gene: TRBJ2-2
d_gene: .
abundance: .
v_gene: TRBV7-9
len: 17
CDR3nt: TGTGCCAGCAGCCGATACAGCGGAGTCGGGGTCCCCGGGGAGCTGTTTTTT
CDR3aa: CASSRYSGVGVPGELFF

j_gene: TRBJ2-5
d_gene: .
abundance: .
v_gene: TRBV28
len: 15
CDR3nt: TGTGCCAGCAGTTTTATACGAGACACCCAAGAGACCCAGTACTTC
CDR3aa: CASSFIRDTQETQYF

j_gene: TRBJ1-5
d_gene: TRBD1
abundance: .
v_gene: TRBV7-2
len: 16
CDR3nt: TGTGCCAGCAGCTTAGTACCGACAGGGTTCAATCAGCCCCAGCATTTT
CDR3aa: CASSLVPTGFNQPQHF

j_gene: TRBJ2-1
d_gene: .
abundance: .
v_gene: TRBV27
len: 15
CDR3nt: TGTGCCAGCAGGGGGGGCGGGACTAACTACAATGAGCAGTTCTTC
CDR3aa: CASRGGGTNYNEQFF

j_gene: TRBJ2-1
d_gene: TRBD2
abundance: .
v_gene: TRBV6-5
len: 15
CDR3nt: TGTGCCAGCAGTTACTCGATGACTAGCCCGGGTGAGCAGTTCTTC
CDR3aa: CASSYSMTSPGEQFF

j_gene: TRBJ2-1
d_gene: TRBD2
abundance: .
v_gene: TRBV29-1
len: 17
CDR3nt: TGCAGCTGCGTGGCTAGCGGGAGGGATCACTCCTACAATGAGCAGTTCTTC
CDR3aa: CSCVASGRDHSYNEQFF

j_gene: TRBJ2-1
d_gene: TRBD2
abundance: few
v_gene: TRBV19
len: 15
CDR3nt: TGTGCCAGTATTCCGACTAGCGGGACGGATAATGAGCAGTTCTTC
CDR3aa: CASIPTSGTDNEQFF

j_gene: TRBJ2-3
d_gene: .
abundance: .
v_gene: TRBV5-4
len: 13
CDR3nt: TGTGCCAGCACTATTCACCCCGGAGATACGCAGTATTTT
CDR3aa: CASTIHPGDTQYF

j_gene: TRBJ1-2
d_gene: .
abundance: few
v_gene: TRBV2
len: 16
CDR3nt: TGTGCCAGCAGCTCAGGAGTGGGAGCGGGCAACTATGGCTACACCTTC
CDR3aa: CASSSGVGAGNYGYTF

j_gene: TRBJ2-1
d_gene: .
abundance: .
v_gene: TRBV28
len: 12
CDR3nt: TGTGCCAGCAGTTTTAAAACCAATGAGCAGTTCTTC
CDR3aa: CASSFKTNEQFF

j_gene: TRBJ2-3
d_gene: .
abundance: once
v_gene: TRBV2
len: 18
CDR3nt: TGTGCCAGCATGAAAAGGGGGACTATGGGTTTGGGCGCAGATACGCAGTATTTT
CDR3aa: CASMKRGTMGLGADTQYF

j_gene: TRBJ2-2
d_gene: .
abundance: .
v_gene: TRBV9
len: 13
CDR3nt: TGTGCCAGCTCCTCTGGGTTCACCGGGGAGCTGTTTTTT
CDR3aa: CASSSGFTGELFF

j_gene: TRBJ2-2
d_gene: TRBD2
abundance: .
v_gene: TRBV5-6
len: 19
CDR3nt: TGTGCCAGCACCAAACCGGGACTAGCGGGCCTCAGGAGGTCCCGGGAGCTGTTTTTT
CDR3aa: CASTKPGLAGLRRSRELFF

j_gene: TRBJ2-7
d_gene: .
abundance: .
v_gene: TRBV27
len: 13
CDR3nt: TGTGCCAGCAGTCCGAGAAGGTTGTACGAGCAGTACTTC
CDR3aa: CASSPRRLYEQYF

j_gene: TRBJ1-5
d_gene: TRBD1
abundance: .
v_gene: TRBV6-5
len: 13
CDR3nt: TGTGCCAGCAGAGGACAGGGTGGTCGGCCCCAGCATTTT
CDR3aa: CASRGQGGRPQHF

j_gene: TRBJ2-5
d_gene: .
abundance: once
v_gene: TRBV10-1
len: 14
CDR3nt: TGCGCCAGCAGTCTAAGCCCGAATCGGAGGGCCCCTCACTTC
CDR3aa: CASSLSPNRRAPHF

j_gene: TRBJ1-4
d_gene: .
abundance: .
v_gene: TRBV4-3
len: 13
CDR3nt: TGCGCCAGCAGCCAAGGCTACGAAGAAAAACTGTTTTTT
CDR3aa: CASSQGYEEKLFF

j_gene: TRBJ2-6
d_gene: .
abundance: few
v_gene: TRBV28
len: 16
CDR3nt: TGTGCCAGCAGTCGACAGTTAGGACGTGGGGCCAACGTCCTGACTTTC
CDR3aa: CASSRQLGRGANVLTF

j_gene: TRBJ2-3
d_gene: .
abundance: .
v_gene: TRBV10-3
len: 13
CDR3nt: TGTGCCATCAGTGAGGAGAACACAGATACGCAGTATTTT
CDR3aa: CAISEENTDTQYF

j_gene: TRBJ1-1
d_gene: TRBD1
abundance: few
v_gene: TRBV5-4
len: 14
CDR3nt: TGTGCCAGCAGCTCCGGGACAGGGAACACTGAAGCTTTCTTT
CDR3aa: CASSSGTGNTEAFF

j_gene: TRBJ1-2
d_gene: .
abundance: few
v_gene: TRBV7-6
len: 12
CDR3nt: TGTGCCAGCAGCCAGGTGAGGGAAGACCACACCTTC
CDR3aa: CASSQVREDHTF

j_gene: TRBJ1-5
d_gene: .
abundance: few
v_gene: TRBV28
len: 14
CDR3nt: TGTGCCACCCTCTCCCCAGTAAGCAATCAGCCCCAGCATTTT
CDR3aa: CATLSPVSNQPQHF

j_gene: TRBJ1-5
d_gene: .
abundance: .
v_gene: TRBV7-8
len: 14
CDR3nt: TGTGCCAGCAGTTCCGGTCGCGCTAATCAGCCCCAGCATTTT
CDR3aa: CASSSGRANQPQHF

j_gene: TRBJ2-4
d_gene: TRBD2
abundance: .
v_gene: TRBV5-6
len: 18
CDR3nt: TGTGCCAGCAGCTCAACGGGACTAGCGGGAGGGGTCAAAAACATTCAGTACTTC
CDR3aa: CASSSTGLAGGVKNIQYF

j_gene: TRBJ1-3
d_gene: .
abundance: .
v_gene: TRBV7-9
len: 13
CDR3nt: TGTGCCAGCAGCTTGACGACTGGAAACACCATATATTTT
CDR3aa: CASSLTTGNTIYF

j_gene: TRBJ2-1
d_gene: .
abundance: .
v_gene: TRBV5-1
len: 15
CDR3nt: TGCGCCAGCAGCCGCCAGGAGACCCTCAACAATGAGCAGTTCTTC
CDR3aa: CASSRQETLNNEQFF

j_gene: TRBJ2-3
d_gene: .
abundance: .
v_gene: TRBV7-9
len: 12
CDR3nt: TGTGCCAGCAGCTTAGCGACAGATACGCAGTATTTT
CDR3aa: CASSLATDTQYF

j_gene: TRBJ1-5
d_gene: .
abundance: few
v_gene: TRBV18
len: 16
CDR3nt: TGTGCCAGCTCAACCAGCGTGGGGCTAGCCAATCAGCCCCAGCATTTT
CDR3aa: CASSTSVGLANQPQHF